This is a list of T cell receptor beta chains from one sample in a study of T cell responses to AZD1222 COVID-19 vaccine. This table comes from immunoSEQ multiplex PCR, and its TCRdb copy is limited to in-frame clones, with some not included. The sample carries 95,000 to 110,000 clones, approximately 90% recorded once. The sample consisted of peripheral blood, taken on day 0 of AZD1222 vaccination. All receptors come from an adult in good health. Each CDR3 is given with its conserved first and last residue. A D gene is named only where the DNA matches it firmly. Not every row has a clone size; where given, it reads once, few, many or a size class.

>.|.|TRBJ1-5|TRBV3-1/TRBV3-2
TGTGCCAGCAGCCTTTCCACGGCGGGCAATCAGCCCCAGCATTTT
CASSLSTAGNQPQHF
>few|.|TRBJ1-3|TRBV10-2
TGCGCCAGCAGCTCGACGGGAGACTCTGGAAACACCATATATTTT
CASSSTGDSGNTIYF
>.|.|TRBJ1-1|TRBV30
TGTGCCTCGGACAGAAACTTGAACACTGAAGCTTTCTTT
CASDRNLNTEAFF
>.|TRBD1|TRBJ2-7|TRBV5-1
TGCGCCAGCAGCTTGGGGACAGGGGGCAACGAGCAGTACTTC
CASSLGTGGNEQYF
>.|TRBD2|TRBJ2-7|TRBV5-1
TGCGCCAGCAGCTTGGCCAGCGGGGTTACCTACGAGCAGTACTTC
CASSLASGVTYEQYF
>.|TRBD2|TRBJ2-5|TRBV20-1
TGCAGTGCTAGTCGGGGGGGTCAAGAGACCCAGTACTTC
CSASRGGQETQYF
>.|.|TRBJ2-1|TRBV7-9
TGTGCCAGCACCCGGGGTTCCTACAATGAGCAGTTCTTC
CASTRGSYNEQFF
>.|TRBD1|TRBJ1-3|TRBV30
TGTGCCTGGAGTAGAACTGAAAGGGGGCCTGGAAACACCATATATTTT
CAWSRTERGPGNTIYF
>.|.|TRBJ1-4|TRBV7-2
TGTGCCAGCAGCTTAGCGCTTCGGGCAGCGGGTGAAAAACTGTTTTTT
CASSLALRAAGEKLFF
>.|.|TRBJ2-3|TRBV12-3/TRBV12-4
TGTGCCAGCAGTTTACTTAGCACAGATACGCAGTATTTT
CASSLLSTDTQYF
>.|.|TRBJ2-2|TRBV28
TGTGCCAGCAGTTTAAGGGAACGGAACACCGGGGAGCTGTTTTTT
CASSLRERNTGELFF
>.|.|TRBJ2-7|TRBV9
TGTGCCAGCAGCCCCCTAGTGGGGGGGCCCTCACACTCCTACGAGCAGTACTTC
CASSPLVGGPSHSYEQYF
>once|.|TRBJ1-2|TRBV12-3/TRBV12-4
TGTGCCAGCAGTTTAGTGCATGGCTACACCTTC
CASSLVHGYTF
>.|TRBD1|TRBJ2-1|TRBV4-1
TGCGCCAGCCGACGACCCGGGACAGGGTTGCCCCAAGGTGAGCAGTTCTTC
CASRRPGTGLPQGEQFF
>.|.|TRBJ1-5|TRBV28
TGTGCCAGCAGAGTCGACGGGGTTCAGCCCCAGCATTTT
CASRVDGVQPQHF
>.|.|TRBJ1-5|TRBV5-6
TGTGCCAGCAGCTTGTGGGAGGGTCAGCCCCAGCATTTT
CASSLWEGQPQHF
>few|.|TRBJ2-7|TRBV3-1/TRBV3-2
TGTGCCAGCAGCCAAAGCTCCTACGAGCAGTACTTC
CASSQSSYEQYF
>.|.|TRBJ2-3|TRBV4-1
TGCGCCAGCAGCCAAGATGAGGATACGCAGTATTTT
CASSQDEDTQYF
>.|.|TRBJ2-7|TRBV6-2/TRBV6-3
TGTGCCAGCAGTTACTTGGAGGGGGGGCCATCTGAGCAGTACTTC
CASSYLEGGPSEQYF
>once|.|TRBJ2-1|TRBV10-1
TGCGCCAGCAGTGAGGGCGTGAATGAGCAGTTCTTC
CASSEGVNEQFF
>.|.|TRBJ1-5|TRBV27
TGTGCCAGCAGTCCATCAACAGGGTGGAGCAATCAGCCCCAGCATTTT
CASSPSTGWSNQPQHF
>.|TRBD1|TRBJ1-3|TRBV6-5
TGTGCCACCCGGACAGGCGGAAACACCATATATTTT
CATRTGGNTIYF
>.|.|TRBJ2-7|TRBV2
TGTGCCAGACAACCAAAAGGCACAGGATACGAGCAGTACTTC
CARQPKGTGYEQYF
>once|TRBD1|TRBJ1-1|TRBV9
TGTGCCAGCAGCGTTTCCAGGGGGACCACTGAAGCTTTCTTT
CASSVSRGTTEAFF
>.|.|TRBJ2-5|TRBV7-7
TGTGCCAGCAGCTTAGCGACAAGGGTGGGGGAGACCCAGTACTTC
CASSLATRVGETQYF
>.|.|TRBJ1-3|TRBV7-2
TGTGCCAGCAGCTTAGGCGGGCAGGCAAGAAACACCATATATTTT
CASSLGGQARNTIYF
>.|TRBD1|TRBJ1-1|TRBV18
TGTGCCAGCTCACCATCAGCAGGGGGCAGTACTGAAGCTTTCTTT
CASSPSAGGSTEAFF
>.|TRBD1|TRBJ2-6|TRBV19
TGTGCCAGTAGGGAACAGGGGTCTGGGGCCAACGTCCTGACTTTC
CASREQGSGANVLTF
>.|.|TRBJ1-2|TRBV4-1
TGCGCCAGCACCCCTCAGGGTGGGCCCTATGGCTACACCTTC
CASTPQGGPYGYTF